Reported below is one TCR beta chain. CDR1 is MNHEY, CDR2 SVGEGT, per germline. This CDR3 comprises 14 residues. The trim removed 6 bases at V and 1 base at J, leaving 5 bases unmatched. Clones were sequenced by immunoSEQ multiplex PCR, and TCRdb holds only the in-frame ones, with some missing. Of about 89,000 clones listed, 85% are singletons. The sample comes from a study of control samples from healthy donors and cancer patients. This receptor was obtained from a woman aged 40 to 50 in good health. Sequencing was carried out using blood. The gene calls are TRBV6-2 or TRBV6-3 and TRBJ1-1; 7 bases line up with TRBD1. CDR3 nucleotides: TGTGCCAGCAGCCGACAGGGCGGGAACACTGAAGCTTTCTTT. It yields the protein CASSRQGGNTEAFF.